Given below is one T cell receptor beta chain in context. The antigen is unknown. CDR3 length equals 16 residues. Germline V gene sequence: CDR1 KGHSH, CDR2 LQKENI. Trimming cost V 0 bases and J 4 bases; bases outside gene matches: 5. Using around 10 ml of fresh peripheral blood, PBMCs were prepared. These data come from a study of T cells in Graves' hyperthyroidism and ophthalmopathy. Study conclusions and caveats: Within blood appeared most thyroid clonotypes that had expanded above 0.001. Onset of ophthalmopathy came a median 6.5 months after the model predicted it.

Amplification targeted TCR beta CDR3 regions from RNA transcripts. In the first-round RT-PCR of the TCR CDR3, the HTBI primer set was used. MiXCR, applied by TCRdb to the multiplex PCR reads, yields one record per CDR3 protein. There are hundreds of thousands of distinct CDR3 sequences in the sample; around a fifth occur only once, and about 53% lies in the top ten. This TCR derives from a woman in her sixties or seventies with Graves' ophthalmopathy. V and J are TRBV18 and TRBJ2-3; 9 nucleotides align to TRBD2. The sample consisted of blood. The CDR3, as DNA: TGTGCCAGCTCACCACCGGCGGGAGGGCCGGCAGATACGCAGTATTTT. Amino acid sequence: CASSPPAGGPADTQYF.